This T cell receptor beta chain was profiled in a study of T cell responses to AZD1222 COVID-19 vaccine. Germline V gene sequence: CDR1 SGHTA, CDR2 FQGNSA. V gave up 5 bases and J gave up 6 bases; unmatched junction bases: 17. CDR3 length: 18 amino acids. Only in-frame clones appear in the TCRdb table, and some are missing; sequencing was by immunoSEQ multiplex PCR. Among about 120,000 clones listed, around 85% were seen once. The sequence was obtained from an adult in good health. The genes are TRBV7-2 and TRBJ2-3; 10 bases align to TRBD2. Sequenced material: peripheral blood, taken on day 0 of AZD1222 vaccination. The CDR3, as DNA: TGTGCCAGCAGCCAAATGGGGACTAGCGTGGGCTCTCGCGATACGCAGTATTTT. Its translation is CASSQMGTSVGSRDTQYF.